These 21 T cell receptor beta chains share one sample of origin, sequenced in a study of T cell responses to AZD1222 COVID-19 vaccine. The method was immunoSEQ multiplex PCR; TCRdb's version includes in-frame clones alone and lacks a portion of them. The profile shows about 270,000 clones, around 93% of them singletons. The sequencing used peripheral blood, collected 28 days after the second AZD1222 dose. All receptors derive from an adult who received the AZD1222 COVID-19 vaccine.

This clone was recorded once. The chain links TRBV7-9 to TRBJ2-1; D possibly matches TRBD1 or TRBD2 (5 bases each). The CDR3 is 16 residues long. V was shortened by 1 base and J by 1 base, with 11 bases between the two germline ends. Germline V gives CDR1 SEHNR, CDR2 FQNEAQ (reference sequence). The DNA for the CDR3 is TGTGCCAGCAGCTTAGGGGGGTGGGGATCCTACAATGAGCAGTTCTTC. Its protein product is CASSLGGWGSYNEQFF.

As regards this clone: The sample has other DNA sequences that encode this CDR3 too. The J gene is TRBJ2-2, the V gene TRBV9; D might be TRBD1 or TRBD2, each matching 5 bases. There are 14 residues in the CDR3. The germline CDR1 and CDR2 sequences are SGDLS and YYNGEE. V dropped 4 bases and J dropped 2 bases, with 9 bases sitting between them. CDR3 bases: TGTGCCAGCAGCCCGGGACCAAACACCGGGGAGCTGTTTTTT. Translation gives CASSPGPNTGELFF. The entire variable domain, with the rest obtained from reference TRBV9 and TRBJ2-2, is as follows: DSGVTQTPKHLITATGQRVTLRCSPRSGDLSVYWYQQSLDQGLQFLIQYYNGEERAKGNILERFSAQQFPDLHSELNLSSLELGDSALYFCASSPGPNTGELFFGEGSRLTVL.

In its sample, this clone was seen a few times. The chain combines TRBV3-1 (or the pseudogene TRBV3-2) with TRBJ2-7; D is possibly TRBD1 (5 bases). Looked up from germline, CDR1 is LGHDT and CDR2 is YNNKEL (reference sequence). This CDR3 comprises 15 residues. Trimming cost V 0 bases and J 2 bases, with 11 bases left between them. CDR3 in amino acids: CASSQEMVRAYEQYF. For the CDR3, the DNA is TGTGCCAGCAGCCAAGAAATGGTCAGGGCCTACGAGCAGTACTTC.

This chain links TRBV12-5 with TRBJ2-2; TRBD2 is a possible D gene (6 bases). CDR1 LGHNT and CDR2 FRNRAP come from the germline V gene. Trimming took 4 bases from V and 4 from J, leaving 7 bases between them. This CDR3 spans 13 amino acids. The CDR3 spells CASGSGGTGELFF. CDR3 nucleotide sequence: TGTGCTAGTGGTTCCGGGGGCACCGGGGAGCTGTTTTTT. Combining the CDR3 with reference TRBV12-5 and TRBJ2-2 gives the whole variable domain DARVTQTPRHKVTEMGQEVTMRCQPILGHNTVFWYRQTMMQGLELLAYFRNRAPLDDSGMPKDRFSAEMPDATLATLKIQPSEPRDSAVYFCASGSGGTGELFFGEGSRLTVL.

The V gene is TRBV28, the J gene TRBJ2-1; 12 nucleotides match TRBD2. Looked up from germline, CDR1 is MDHEN and CDR2 is SYDVKM. The CDR3 covers 16 residues. V shed 8 bases, J shed 1 base, and the junction held 6 bases outside the gene matches. CDR3 DNA: TGTGCCAGCGGCGGACTAGCGGGATTTTCCTACAATGAGCAGTTCTTC. This translates into CASGGLAGFSYNEQFF. The variable domain in full, with the rest retrieved from reference TRBV28 and TRBJ2-1, is DVKVTQSSRYLVKRTGEKVFLECVQDMDHENMFWYRQDPGLGLRLIYFSYDVKMKEKGDIPEGYSVSREKKERFSLILESASTNQTSMYLCASGGLAGFSYNEQFFGPGTRLTVL.

V and J are TRBV7-2 and TRBJ2-5; 7 positions match TRBD2. Germline-derived CDR1 and CDR2 are SGHTA and FQGNSA. This CDR3 is built from 15 residues. After removal of 3 bases from V and 4 bases from J, the junction contained 8 bases not matched to a gene. As DNA, the CDR3 is TGTGCCAGCAGCTTCCAGCGGGGAGAGAGAGAGACCCAGTACTTC. The encoded protein is CASSFQRGERETQYF.

The J gene is TRBJ1-2, the V gene TRBV28; 7 bases align to TRBD1. The CDR3 totals 13 residues. Trimming at V came to 7 bases and at J to 5 bases, leaving 7 bases not matched to a gene. Germline CDR1 and CDR2: MDHEN and SYDVKM. For the CDR3, the DNA is TGTGCCAGCATAGAAGCAGGGGGGTATGGCTACACCTTC. Translated: CASIEAGGYGYTF.

This clone was picked up one time. This sequence joins TRBV20-1 and TRBJ2-3; D remains unclear. Trimming removed 8 bases at V and 0 bases at J, with 6 bases between. The CDR3 loop spans 11 amino acids. CDR1 and CDR2 from the germline V gene are DFQATT and SNEGSKA (reference sequence). The CDR3 coding sequence is TGCAGTTCTTTTAGCACAGATACGCAGTATTTT. This gives the protein CSSFSTDTQYF.

The chain couples TRBV28 to TRBJ1-6; tentatively, D is TRBD1 (6 bases). Germline V gene sequence: CDR1 MDHEN, CDR2 SYDVKM. Trimming shortened V by 2 bases and J by 6 bases, and 14 bases separated the two germline ends. This CDR3 is 16 amino acids long. CDR3 in DNA: TGTGCCAGCAGTTTAACAGGGAATACTCCTAATTCACCCCTCCACTTT. Translated: CASSLTGNTPNSPLHF.

This chain links TRBV5-4 with TRBJ1-1; no firm D call. Germline V gene sequence: CDR1 SGHNT, CDR2 YYREEE (reference sequence). CDR3 length: 12 residues. The V end lost 10 bases, the J end lost 3 bases, and 13 bases lay between the germline ends. CDR3 protein: CAEGARDTEAFF. CDR3 nucleotides: TGTGCCGAAGGTGCGAGGGACACTGAAGCTTTCTTT.

This clone occurred many times. The chain is built from TRBV5-6 and TRBJ1-1; D gene unclear. Per germline, CDR1 SGHDT and CDR2 YYEEEE. This CDR3 has 12 amino acids. V was trimmed by 2 bases and J by 4 bases, leaving 6 bases between them. The CDR3 loop is CASSFTATEAFF. The CDR3 nucleotides read TGTGCCAGCAGCTTTACAGCCACTGAAGCTTTCTTT.

The V call is TRBV5-1, the J call TRBJ1-5, with D perhaps TRBD1 (6 bases). Germline CDR1 and CDR2: SGHRS and YFSETQ. Trimming took 4 bases from V and 2 from J, leaving 16 bases between them. The CDR3 covers 16 residues. CDR3 sequence: CASSPRTAAGNQPQHF. The DNA for the CDR3 is TGCGCCAGCAGCCCCCGGACAGCGGCGGGCAATCAGCCCCAGCATTTT.

CDR3 nucleotide sequence: TGTGCCAGCAGCCTCCTGGGGGAAAGAGAGACCCAGTACTTC. This sequence encodes CASSLLGERETQYF. The chain uses TRBV27 and TRBJ2-5; D is perhaps TRBD1 or TRBD2 (5 bases each). This CDR3 region has 14 residues. Germline values: CDR1 MNHEY, CDR2 SMNVEV (reference sequence). V was pared by 6 bases and J by 4 bases, with 15 bases between.

The chain couples TRBV7-3 to TRBJ2-3; D remains ambiguous. The CDR3 sequence is 12 residues long. CDR1 and CDR2 from the germline V gene are SGHTA and FQGTGA. The V and J ends lost 5 bases and 6 bases respectively, with 9 bases between them. The CDR3 coding sequence is TGTGCCAGCAGCCTTGATAGGGATACGCAGTATTTT. Residues: CASSLDRDTQYF. The entire variable domain, with the rest obtained from reference TRBV7-3 and TRBJ2-3, is as follows: GAGVSQTPSNKVTEKGKYVELRCDPISGHTALYWYRQSLGQGPEFLIYFQGTGAADDSGLPNDRFFAVRPEGSVSTLKIQRTERGDSAVYLCASSLDRDTQYFGPGTRLTVL.

This chain joins TRBV28 and TRBJ1-1; D uncertain. Germline lookup yields CDR1 MDHEN and CDR2 SYDVKM. The CDR3 has 14 residues. Trimming cost V 2 bases and J 0 bases, with 7 bases left between them. CDR3 loop: CASSLTQMNTEAFF. CDR3 nucleotide sequence: TGTGCCAGCAGTTTAACGCAGATGAACACTGAAGCTTTCTTT.

In this sample, this clone turned up once. The chain joins TRBV15 to TRBJ1-2; D is unclear. The CDR3 has 13 amino acids. CDR1 is LNHNV and CDR2 is YYDKDF in the germline V gene (reference sequence). V lost 0 bases, J lost 4 bases, and 6 bases lay in between. The CDR3 loop reads CATSREGIYGYTF. DNA of the CDR3: TGTGCCACCAGCAGAGAGGGGATCTATGGCTACACCTTC.

Here the CDR3 reads CASSLITGGYGYTF. CDR3 in DNA: TGTGCCAGCAGCTTGATTACTGGGGGCTATGGCTACACCTTC. V is TRBV7-9 and J is TRBJ1-2; D may be TRBD1 (5 bases). Germline V gene lookup returns CDR1 SEHNR and CDR2 FQNEAQ (reference sequence). The CDR3 is 14 amino acids. V lost 3 bases, J lost 4 bases, and 12 bases lay in between.

This sequence joins TRBV18 and TRBJ2-1; D is ambiguous. V shed 2 bases and J shed 0 bases, with 14 bases lying between them. The germline CDR1 and CDR2 sequences are KGHSH and LQKENI. The length of the CDR3 is 17 residues. The CDR3 reads CASSPIRPPGSYNEQFF. DNA for the CDR3: TGTGCCAGCTCACCAATTCGTCCACCCGGCTCCTACAATGAGCAGTTCTTC.

This clone turned up a few times. The chain has TRBV19 and TRBJ1-2; 11 bases are a match to TRBD1. The length of the CDR3 is 16 residues. CDR1 is LNHDA, CDR2 SQIVND, per germline (reference sequence). Losses at the gene ends were 3 bases for V and 2 bases for J; bases not matched to a gene: 5. CDR3 in DNA: TGTGCCAGTAGTATGGGACAGGGGGTTCGGAACTATGGCTACACCTTC. Translation: CASSMGQGVRNYGYTF.

This clone was seen once. This sequence joins TRBV11-2 and TRBJ2-7; 7 positions agree with TRBD1. CDR3 length: 13 residues. Germline CDR1 and CDR2: SGHAT and FQNNGV. V lost 5 bases, J lost 6 bases, and 7 bases stayed unmatched. CDR3 in DNA: TGTGCCAGCAGCCCGATCCCAGGGGGCGAGCAGTACTTC. Its translation: CASSPIPGGEQYF.

The V gene is TRBV7-2, the J gene TRBJ2-5; D assignment may be TRBD1 or TRBD2 (5 bases each). The CDR3 has 14 amino acids. The germline V gene has CDR1 SGHTA and CDR2 FQGNSA. V lost 5 bases and J lost 5, with 15 bases in between. The CDR3: CASSPGHVAETQYF. CDR3 sequence (DNA): TGTGCCAGCAGCCCCGGACACGTAGCGGAGACCCAGTACTTC.